The 20 T cell receptor beta chains presented below share a single source sample, sequenced in a study of T cell repertoires in cytomegalovirus infection. Their specific antigens are unknown. One entry per CDR3 protein results from TCRdb running MiXCR on the reads. Among about 160,000 distinct CDR3 sequences listed, less than 25% were seen once. Material: CD8+ T cells from cultured PBMCs, obtained from culture after CMV antigen stimulation. Every receptor here comes from a human donor in good health (CMV status not recorded). Some clones in this sample may be carry-over from other donors' samples.

This chain uses TRBV7-9 with TRBJ2-7; the D gene is possibly TRBD1 (5 bases). This CDR3 is 15 amino acids long. Germline values: CDR1 SEHNR, CDR2 FQNEAQ (reference sequence). V lost 2 bases and J lost 1, with 12 bases in between. CDR3 sequence: CASSLPGLNSYEQYF. Written as DNA, the CDR3 is TGTGCCAGCAGCTTACCAGGGCTTAATTCCTACGAGCAGTACTTC.

This clonotype was counted only a few times. V gene TRBV7-8 combines with J gene TRBJ1-2; TRBD1 might be the D (5 bases). Germline V gene data show CDR1 as SGHVS and CDR2 as FQNEAQ. V lost 5 bases to trimming and J lost 4 bases, with 26 bases between them. The CDR3 has 18 amino acids. Written as DNA, the CDR3 is TGTGCCAGCAGCACTCGGGGGGGGGTGAGGGCCATCGGCTATGGCTACACCTTC. Translating it yields CASSTRGGVRAIGYGYTF.

This clonotype was counted only a few times. This chain links TRBV7-2 with TRBJ1-1; unclear D gene. There are 12 residues in the CDR3. The germline gives CDR1 SGHTA, CDR2 FQGNSA. The germline V and J ends were trimmed by 4 bases and 5 bases, with 8 bases remaining between them. CDR3 protein: CASSSWRTEAFF. The CDR3 coding sequence is TGTGCCAGCAGCTCCTGGCGGACTGAAGCTTTCTTT. The full variable domain, rest sourced from reference TRBV7-2 and TRBJ1-1, is GAGVSQSPSNKVTEKGKDVELRCDPISGHTALYWYRQSLGQGLEFLIYFQGNSAPDKSGLPSDRFSAERTGGSVSTLTIQRTQQEDSAVYLCASSSWRTEAFFGQGTRLTVV.

Concerning this clonotype itself: One end of the junction varies from germline; a read error may be responsible. The chain is built from TRBV14 and TRBJ2-3; no reliable D call. Germline CDR1 and CDR2: SGHDN and FVKESK. There are 16 residues in the CDR3. The CDR3 sequence is CASSEDHMGITDTQYF. The DNA of the CDR3 is TGTGCCAGCAGCGAAGATCATATGGGGATAACAGATACGCAGTATTTT.

This clonotype was recorded once. The V gene is TRBV27, the J gene TRBJ2-7; 7 nucleotides match TRBD1. The CDR3 spans 15 residues. The V gene's germline CDR1 is MNHEY and CDR2 SMNVEV (reference sequence). After removal of 0 bases from V and 3 bases from J, the junction contained 5 bases not matched to a gene. This chain's CDR3 is CASSLSKGAGYEQYF. CDR3 DNA sequence: TGTGCCAGCAGTTTATCGAAGGGGGCGGGCTACGAGCAGTACTTC.

This clonotype was seen only a few times. This sequence joins TRBV11-2 and TRBJ2-6; no clear D. Germline CDR1 and CDR2: SGHAT and FQNNGV. The V gene lost 5 bases and the J gene lost 0 bases, with 11 bases spanning the gap. The CDR3 loop spans 16 amino acids. The CDR3 nucleotides are TGTGCCAGCAGCGCATTACAGATCTCTGGGGCCAACGTCCTGACTTTC. This translates into CASSALQISGANVLTF.

Remarks on this clonotype: Mismatch with germline at one junction end may stem from a read error. The rearrangement uses TRBV7-2 and TRBJ1-1; D call uncertain. The CDR3 runs to 10 residues. CDR1 SGHTA and CDR2 FQGNSA come from the germline V gene. Here the CDR3 reads CASSFPNAAF. CDR3 coding DNA: TGTGCCAGCAGCTTCCCTAACGCGGCCTTT.

This clonotype turned up a few times. The V gene is TRBV12-3 or TRBV12-4, the J gene TRBJ2-1; D gene unclear. The CDR3 extends over 11 amino acids. Trimming took 5 bases from V and 9 from J, leaving 8 bases between them. The CDR3: CASSVGGEQFF. The CDR3 DNA is TGTGCCAGCAGTGTGGGTGGTGAGCAGTTCTTC.

This clonotype was found a few times. The chain uses TRBV12-3 or TRBV12-4 and TRBJ2-3; 10 positions match TRBD2. The CDR3 is 17 amino acids. With 1 base clipped from V and 7 bases from J, the junction kept 11 bases outside the gene matches. CDR3 region: CASSLEALAGARNTQYF. CDR3 in DNA: TGTGCCAGCAGTTTAGAGGCCCTAGCGGGGGCGAGGAATACGCAGTATTTT.

A few counts support this clonotype. The chain carries TRBV12-3 or TRBV12-4 and TRBJ1-5; TRBD1 might be the D (5 bases). The CDR3 has 16 amino acids. V lost 5 bases to trimming and J lost 5 bases, with 19 bases between them. The CDR3 DNA reads as TGTGCCAGCAGTCCAGTCCTCAGGGCTGGCGATCAGCCCCAGCATTTT. Translated, it gives CASSPVLRAGDQPQHF.

This clonotype occurred a few times. J is TRBJ2-5 and V is TRBV7-6; a possible D gene is TRBD1 (6 bases). This CDR3 comprises 13 residues. Germline loops: CDR1 SGHVS, CDR2 FNYEAQ. V lost 3 bases, J lost 9 bases, and 14 bases lay in between. The CDR3 DNA sequence: TGTGCCAGCAGCTTCTTGGACAGTTCTTCCCAGTACTTC. Its translation is CASSFLDSSSQYF. The full variable domain, with the rest looked up from reference TRBV7-6 and TRBJ2-5, is GAGVSQSPRYKVTKRGQDVALRCDPISGHVSLYWYRQALGQGPEFLTYFNYEAQQDKSGLPNDRFSAERPEGSISTLTIQRTEQRDSAMYRCASSFLDSSSQYFGPGTRLLVL.

This clonotype occurred a few times. This chain links TRBV7-6 with TRBJ1-1; no clear D gene. The germline V gene has CDR1 SGHVS and CDR2 FNYEAQ. The V end lost 4 bases, the J end lost 6 bases, and 21 bases lay between the germline ends. The CDR3 is 16 residues long. CDR3 bases: TGTGCCAGCAGCTCCGCTTTCGTCTCGGCGCATCCTGAAGCTTTCTTT. It yields the protein CASSSAFVSAHPEAFF.

This clonotype came up a few times. This chain joins TRBV12-3 or TRBV12-4 and TRBJ2-1, with 10 bases identical to TRBD2. J gave up 0 bases and V 10 bases, and 12 bases lay outside the gene matches. The CDR3 extends over 17 amino acids. CDR3 nucleotide sequence: TGTGCCACCCACCGGACTAGCGGCTCTAGCTCCTACAATGAGCAGTTCTTC. Amino acids: CATHRTSGSSSYNEQFF.

This clonotype was observed a single time. The rearrangement joins TRBV7-6 to TRBJ2-6, with D tentatively TRBD1 (6 bases). Germline V gene lookup returns CDR1 SGHVS and CDR2 FNYEAQ. This CDR3 has 17 residues. The V end was cut by 5 bases, the J end by 4 bases, with 18 bases between. CDR3 sequence reads: CASSQGPGERGANVLTF. The CDR3 DNA is TGTGCCAGCAGCCAAGGCCCAGGGGAAAGAGGGGCCAACGTCCTGACTTTC.

There are a few counts of this clonotype. The rearrangement uses TRBV27 and TRBJ2-5, with TRBD2 matching over 10 bases. CDR1 is MNHEY and CDR2 is SMNVEV in the germline V gene (reference sequence). With 5 bases clipped from V and 4 bases from J, the junction kept 7 bases outside the gene matches. This CDR3 has 15 amino acids. The CDR3 bases are TGTGCCAGCAGTCCTCTAGCGGGGGTAGGAGAGACCCAGTACTTC. Translating it yields CASSPLAGVGETQYF.

The rearrangement uses TRBV7-8 and TRBJ2-3; TRBD2 aligns across 13 bases. The germline V gene has CDR1 SGHVS and CDR2 FQNEAQ. This CDR3 contains 18 residues. V was pared by 2 bases and J by 6 bases, with 11 bases of the junction left unmatched. The CDR3 DNA reads as TGTGCCAGCAGCTTAAGGGGACTAGCGGGGTTCGTCGGGGATACGCAGTATTTT. Protein product: CASSLRGLAGFVGDTQYF. The full variable domain, with the rest looked up from reference TRBV7-8 and TRBJ2-3, is GAGVSQSPRYKVAKRGQDVALRCDPISGHVSLFWYQQALGQGPEFLTYFQNEAQLDKSGLPSDRFFAERPEGSVSTLKIQRTQQEDSAVYLCASSLRGLAGFVGDTQYFGPGTRLTVL.

In its sample, this clonotype was seen once. At one end the junction does not follow the germline gene, possibly because of a read error. The rearrangement joins TRBV6-1 to TRBJ1-1, with a weak D call TRBD1 (6 bases). This CDR3 is built from 11 residues. CDR1 is MNHNS and CDR2 is SASEGT in the germline V gene. The CDR3 nucleotides are TGTGCCAGCAGTGAATCAGGGGAAGGTTTCTTT. Translation: CASSESGEGFF.

J is TRBJ1-1 and V is TRBV9; no reliable D call. Trimming cost V 2 bases and J 0 bases, with 8 bases left between them. The CDR3 contains 14 residues. Per the germline V gene, CDR1 is SGDLS and CDR2 is YYNGEE. CDR3 nucleotide sequence: TGTGCCAGCAGCGTTACGACTGTGAACACTGAAGCTTTCTTT. This translates into CASSVTTVNTEAFF. The full variable domain, completed using reference TRBV9 and TRBJ1-1, is DSGVTQTPKHLITATGQRVTLRCSPRSGDLSVYWYQQSLDQGLQFLIQYYNGEERAKGNILERFSAQQFPDLHSELNLSSLELGDSALYFCASSVTTVNTEAFFGQGTRLTVV.

This clonotype was picked up many times. V usage is TRBV7-8 and J usage is TRBJ2-7, with TRBD1 matching 7 bases. The CDR3 consists of 15 residues. Germline values: CDR1 SGHVS, CDR2 FQNEAQ. After removal of 3 bases from V and 4 bases from J, the junction contained 9 bases not matched to a gene. The CDR3 sequence is CASSFDRDRGYEQYF. The CDR3 DNA is TGTGCCAGCAGCTTTGACCGGGACAGAGGGTACGAGCAGTACTTC.

Regarding this clonotype: Germline and junction disagree at one end, which may indicate a read error. The V gene is TRBV2, the J gene TRBJ2-1; 8 bases are a match to TRBD2. The CDR3 loop spans 14 amino acids. Germline V gene sequence: CDR1 SNHLY, CDR2 FYNNEI. The CDR3 nucleotides are TGTGCCAGCAGCGAAGGGGTGGGGACTAGGGAGCAGTTCTTC. It specifies CASSEGVGTREQFF.